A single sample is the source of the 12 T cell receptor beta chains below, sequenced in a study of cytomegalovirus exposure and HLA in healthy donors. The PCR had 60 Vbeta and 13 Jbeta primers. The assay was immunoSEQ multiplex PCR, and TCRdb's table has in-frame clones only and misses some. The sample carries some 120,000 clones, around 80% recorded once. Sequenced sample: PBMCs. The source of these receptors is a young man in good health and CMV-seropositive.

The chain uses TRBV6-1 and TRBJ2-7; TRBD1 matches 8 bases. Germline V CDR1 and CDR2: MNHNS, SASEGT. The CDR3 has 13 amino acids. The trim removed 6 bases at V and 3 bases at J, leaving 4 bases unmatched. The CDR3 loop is CASRTGTGYEQYF. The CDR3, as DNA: TGTGCCAGCAGGACCGGGACAGGCTACGAGCAGTACTTC.

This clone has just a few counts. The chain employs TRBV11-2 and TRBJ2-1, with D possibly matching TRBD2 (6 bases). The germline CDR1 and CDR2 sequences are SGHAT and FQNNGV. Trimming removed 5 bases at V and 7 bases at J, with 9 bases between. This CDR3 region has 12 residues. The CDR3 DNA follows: TGTGCCAGCAGCGGGACTTGGAATGAGCAGTTCTTC. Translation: CASSGTWNEQFF.

CDR3 residues: CASSLGGRPVPEAFF. CDR3 coding DNA: TGTGCCAGCAGCTTGGGAGGCAGACCAGTTCCTGAAGCTTTCTTT. V is TRBV5-6 and J is TRBJ1-1, with no clear D. The V and J ends lost 0 bases and 6 bases respectively, with 15 bases between them. The germline V gene has CDR1 SGHDT and CDR2 YYEEEE. This CDR3 contains 15 residues. Full variable domain (outside the CDR3, taken from reference TRBV5-6 and TRBJ1-1): DAGVTQSPTHLIKTRGQQVTLRCSPKSGHDTVSWYQQALGQGPQFIFQYYEEEERQRGNFPDRFSGHQFPNYSSELNVNALLLGDSALYLCASSLGGRPVPEAFFGQGTRLTVV.

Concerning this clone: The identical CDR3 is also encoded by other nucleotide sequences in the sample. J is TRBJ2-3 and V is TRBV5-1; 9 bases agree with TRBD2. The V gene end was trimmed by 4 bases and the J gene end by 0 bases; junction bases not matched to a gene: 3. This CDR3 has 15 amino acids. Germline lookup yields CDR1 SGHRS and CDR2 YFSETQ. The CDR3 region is CASSLSGGSTDTQYF. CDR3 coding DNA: TGCGCCAGCAGCCTTAGCGGGGGAAGCACAGATACGCAGTATTTT.

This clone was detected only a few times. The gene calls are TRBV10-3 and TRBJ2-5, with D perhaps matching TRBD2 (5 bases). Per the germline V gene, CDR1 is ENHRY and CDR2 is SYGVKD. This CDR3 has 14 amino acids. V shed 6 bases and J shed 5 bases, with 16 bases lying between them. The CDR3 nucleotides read TGTGCCATCAGGGAATCGACGCCGGGGGAGACCCAGTACTTC. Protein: CAIRESTPGETQYF.

As DNA, the CDR3 is TGTGCCAGCGGGAGGGCTAGGGGCAATCAGCCCCAGCATTTT. This gives the protein CASGRARGNQPQHF. V gene TRBV27 combines with J gene TRBJ1-5; D not certain. The CDR3 contains 14 residues. V was cut by 8 bases and J by 2 bases, with 13 bases left in between. Germline CDR1 is MNHEY and CDR2 is SMNVEV (reference sequence).

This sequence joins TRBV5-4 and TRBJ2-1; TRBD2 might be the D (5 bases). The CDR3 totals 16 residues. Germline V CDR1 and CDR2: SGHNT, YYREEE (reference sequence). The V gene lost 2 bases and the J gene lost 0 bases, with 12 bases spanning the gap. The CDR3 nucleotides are TGTGCCAGCAGCTTTGGACTTCCGAGCTCCTACAATGAGCAGTTCTTC. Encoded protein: CASSFGLPSSYNEQFF.

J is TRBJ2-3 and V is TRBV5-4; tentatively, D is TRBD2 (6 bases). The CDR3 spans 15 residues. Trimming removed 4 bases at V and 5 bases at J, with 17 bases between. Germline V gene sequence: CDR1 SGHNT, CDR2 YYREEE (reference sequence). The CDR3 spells CASSPRLGERDTQYF. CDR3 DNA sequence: TGTGCCAGCAGCCCTCGACTAGGCGAGAGAGATACGCAGTATTTT.

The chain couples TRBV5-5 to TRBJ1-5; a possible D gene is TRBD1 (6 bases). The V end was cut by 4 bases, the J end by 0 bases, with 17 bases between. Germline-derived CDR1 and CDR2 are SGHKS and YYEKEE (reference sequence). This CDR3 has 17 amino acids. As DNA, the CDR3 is TGTGCCAGCAGCCTCAAACAGGGATTACATAGCAATCAGCCCCAGCATTTT. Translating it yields CASSLKQGLHSNQPQHF.

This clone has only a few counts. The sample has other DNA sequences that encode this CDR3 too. DNA for the CDR3: TGTGCCAGCAGCTTAGCGACAGGGGGCGGGTATGGCTACACCTTC. It yields the protein CASSLATGGGYGYTF. This chain connects TRBV7-2 to TRBJ1-2, with 10 bases identical to TRBD1. The CDR3 covers 15 residues. Germline-derived CDR1 and CDR2 are SGHTA and FQGNSA. V lost 0 bases to trimming and J lost 5 bases; unmatched junction nucleotides: 3.

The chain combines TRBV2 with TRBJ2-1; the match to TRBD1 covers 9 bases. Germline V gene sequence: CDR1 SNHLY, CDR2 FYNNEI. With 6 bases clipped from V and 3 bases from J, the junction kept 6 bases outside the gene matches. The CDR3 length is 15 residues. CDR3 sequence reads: CASREQGAVYNEQFF. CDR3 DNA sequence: TGTGCCAGCAGGGAACAGGGGGCGGTCTACAATGAGCAGTTCTTC. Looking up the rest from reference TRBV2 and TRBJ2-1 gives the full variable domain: EPEVTQTPSHQVTQMGQEVILRCVPISNHLYFYWYRQILGQKVEFLVSFYNNEISEKSEIFDDQFSVERPDGSNFTLKIRSTKLEDSAMYFCASREQGAVYNEQFFGPGTRLTVL.

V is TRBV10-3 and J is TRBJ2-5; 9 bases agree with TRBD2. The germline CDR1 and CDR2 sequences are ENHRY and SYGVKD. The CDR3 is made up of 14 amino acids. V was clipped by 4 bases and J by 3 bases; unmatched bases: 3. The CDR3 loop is CAISVAGGEETQYF. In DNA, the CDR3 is TGTGCCATCAGTGTTGCGGGGGGGGAAGAGACCCAGTACTTC.